This passage covers 6 T cell receptor beta chains from one sample sequenced in a study of control samples from healthy donors and cancer patients. Measured with immunoSEQ multiplex PCR; TCRdb has only the in-frame clones, and not every one. The sample has over 100,000 clones; about 91% are singletons. The material sequenced was blood. The receptors shown here come from a woman between 18 and 29 years old in good health.

V and J are TRBV11-2 and TRBJ1-1; D call uncertain. The ends were cut back, 3 bases at V and 1 base at J, with 9 bases in the middle. Germline CDR1 is SGHAT and CDR2 is FQNNGV. The CDR3 spans 14 residues. The CDR3 reads CASSFGLTNTEAFF. The CDR3, as DNA: TGTGCCAGCAGCTTCGGGCTTACGAACACTGAAGCTTTCTTT.

This clone was recorded once. The chain joins TRBV9 to TRBJ1-1; D not resolved. Between the trimmed V and J ends, which lost 2 bases and 1 base, there was a span of 9 bases. The CDR3 is 14 amino acids. CDR1 is SGDLS and CDR2 is YYNGEE in the germline V gene. CDR3 loop: CASSVGPRNTEAFF. CDR3 sequence (DNA): TGTGCCAGCAGCGTTGGGCCGAGGAACACTGAAGCTTTCTTT.

The chain is built from TRBV28 and TRBJ2-3; TRBD2 aligns across 7 bases. This CDR3 has 16 amino acids. The V gene's germline CDR1 is MDHEN and CDR2 SYDVKM. Losses at the gene ends were 5 bases for V and 0 bases for J; bases not matched to a gene: 8. CDR3 sequence: CASSPRLAPSTDTQYF. The CDR3 DNA reads as TGTGCCAGCAGTCCAAGACTAGCACCAAGCACAGATACGCAGTATTTT. Full variable domain (missing parts from reference TRBV28 and TRBJ2-3): DVKVTQSSRYLVKRTGEKVFLECVQDMDHENMFWYRQDPGLGLRLIYFSYDVKMKEKGDIPEGYSVSREKKERFSLILESASTNQTSMYLCASSPRLAPSTDTQYFGPGTRLTVL.

V gene TRBV13 combines with J gene TRBJ2-7, with 8 nucleotides matching TRBD1. Germline CDR1 is PRHDT and CDR2 is FYEKMQ (reference sequence). The CDR3 spans 16 residues. The ends lost 1 base at V and 3 bases at J; junction bases unmatched: 8. CDR3 coding DNA: TGTGCCAGCAGCTTAGCAGGGACAGGTGACGTCTACGAGCAGTACTTC. Its translation: CASSLAGTGDVYEQYF. Variable domain in full (rest from reference TRBV13 and TRBJ2-7): AAGVIQSPRHLIKEKRETATLKCYPIPRHDTVYWYQQGPGQDPQFLISFYEKMQSDKGSIPDRFSAQQFSDYHSELNMSSLELGDSALYFCASSLAGTGDVYEQYFGPGTRLTVT.

Here the CDR3 DNA reads TGTGCCAGCAGCATGGACAGGGGACTGGAAAACATTCAGTACTTC. Translated: CASSMDRGLENIQYF. This chain links TRBV21-1 with TRBJ2-4; the D call of TRBD1 is as the table states it, not checked on the DNA. TRBV21-1 is a pseudogene locus. This CDR3 is built from 15 residues.

The rearrangement links TRBV7-9 to TRBJ1-2, with D uncertain. CDR3 size: 14 residues. Trimming pared 8 bases from V and 4 bases from J, leaving 17 bases between. Germline assignment: CDR1 SEHNR and CDR2 FQNEAQ (reference sequence). The CDR3 nucleotides are TGTGCCAGCGCCAAGGGCAGGAGAATCTATGGCTACACCTTC. Translated, it gives CASAKGRRIYGYTF.